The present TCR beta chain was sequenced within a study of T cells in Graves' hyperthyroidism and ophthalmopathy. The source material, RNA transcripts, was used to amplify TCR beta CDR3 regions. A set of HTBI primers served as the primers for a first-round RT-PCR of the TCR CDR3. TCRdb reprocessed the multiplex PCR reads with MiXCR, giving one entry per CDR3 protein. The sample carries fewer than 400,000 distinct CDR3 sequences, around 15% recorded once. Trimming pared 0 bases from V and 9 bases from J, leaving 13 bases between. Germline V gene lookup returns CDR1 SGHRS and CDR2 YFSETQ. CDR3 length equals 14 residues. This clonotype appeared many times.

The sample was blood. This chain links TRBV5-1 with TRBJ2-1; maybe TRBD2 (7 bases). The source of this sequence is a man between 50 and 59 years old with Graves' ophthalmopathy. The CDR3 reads CASSLVPGGGEQFF. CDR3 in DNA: TGCGCCAGCAGCTTGGTCCCGGGGGGCGGTGAGCAGTTCTTC.